This entry concerns a single T cell receptor beta chain. Its antigen is unknown. No qualities accompany the bases; no much larger clone lies one base away. Collaborating institutions collected whole blood in K2EDTA tubes following their own protocols. For TCRbeta analysis, collaborator samples were shipped as frozen whole blood, as isolated PBMCs, or as DNA extracted from either sample type. The data stem from a study of blood T cell repertoires in COVID-19 (dated by TCRdb to the early 2020s). Broadly, across the study: Collaborator samples came from the United States, Italy and Spain and covered acute and convalescent phases of COVID-19. The repertoires were made available in a free public database intended to serve as a resource for research on the immune response to SARS-CoV-2. Sample metadata almost always included a de-identified subject ID, COVID-19 status, age in years and sex. Where HLA class I and class II types were available, the types were taken from metadata supplied by the sample provider, not from assay-based typing. The samples were drawn from the first 160 participants of the ongoing ImmuneRACE study and from about 1,200 subjects provided by 6 global collaborators. The material from the prospective study consisted of cDNA or gDNA derived from T cells, B-cell-depleted T cells, or PBMCs. Subjects who had been exposed to COVID-19, were actively infected with it, or had recovered from it provided the deeply sampled blood TCRbeta repertoires that made up the dataset.

Taken from the germline V gene, the CDR1 and CDR2 loops are MDHEN and SYDVKM. Inclusive of the bounding cysteine and phenylalanine, the CDR3 is 14 residues long. The sequence is cut down to CDR3 DNA, 42 bases in frame from base 1. V and J lose 1 base and 4 bases, and a span of 10 bases separates them. Points the paper makes about the study in general: The quantity of clinical and demographic metadata differed by source and by participant and was supplied without curation.

TCRbeta CDR3 regions were amplified from genomic DNA by means of the immunoSEQ Assay, a bias-controlled multiplex PCR. Processing in the source paper ran as follows. Nucleated cell counts per sample were estimated from amplification of reference gene primers within the assay. To quantify the absolute abundance of each unique TCRbeta CDR3 rearrangement, sequence reads were collapsed and filtered. For each sample, productive Simpson clonality was calculated by taking the square root of Simpson's diversity index across productive rearrangements. Not all clones reach the TCRdb copy of this immuneACCESS table, which keeps in-frame sequences only. Checked studies attribute under half of the gap to unresolved V genes and leave the rest unexplained. V, J and clone size were drawn from that table, and D and trimming were deduced from the DNA. The sample yields about 150,000 clones; approximately 79% were counted once. In total, the top ten clones hold under 10% of the sample.

Sequencing was done on a sample of peripheral blood. The V gene is TRBV28 and the J gene is TRBJ1-1; the D gene is possibly TRBD1, with 6 bases matching. The receptor's source is a man in his forties or fifties with active or convalescent COVID-19. The DNA sequence is TGTGCCAGCAGTTTATCAGGGGATATCACTGAAGCTTTCTTT. Its translation reads: CASSLSGDITEAFF.